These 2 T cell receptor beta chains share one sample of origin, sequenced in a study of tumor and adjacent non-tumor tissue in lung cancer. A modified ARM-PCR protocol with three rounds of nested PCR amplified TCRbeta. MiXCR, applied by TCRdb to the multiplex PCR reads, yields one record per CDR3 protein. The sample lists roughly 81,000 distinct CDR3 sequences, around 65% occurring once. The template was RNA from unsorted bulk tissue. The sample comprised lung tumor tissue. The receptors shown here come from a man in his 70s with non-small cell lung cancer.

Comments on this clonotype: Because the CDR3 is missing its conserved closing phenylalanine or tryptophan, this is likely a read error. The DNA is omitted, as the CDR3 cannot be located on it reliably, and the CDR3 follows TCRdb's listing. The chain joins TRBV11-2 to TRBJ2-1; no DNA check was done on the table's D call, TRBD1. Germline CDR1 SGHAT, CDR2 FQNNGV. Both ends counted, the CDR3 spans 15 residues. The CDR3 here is CASSLVLGPYNELFS.

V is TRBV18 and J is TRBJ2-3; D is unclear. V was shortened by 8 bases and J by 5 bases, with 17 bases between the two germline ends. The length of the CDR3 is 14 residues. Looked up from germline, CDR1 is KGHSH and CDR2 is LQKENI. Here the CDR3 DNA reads TGTGCCAGCCCATACGGGTGGTTGGGAGATACGCAGTATTTT. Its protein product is CASPYGWLGDTQYF.